The source of this T cell receptor beta chain is a study of blood T cell repertoires in COVID-19 (dated by TCRdb to about 2020). Background on the whole study: Samples covering the acute and convalescent phases of COVID-19 were provided by collaborators in the United States, Italy and Spain. The material from the prospective study consisted of cDNA or gDNA derived from T cells, B-cell-depleted T cells, or PBMCs. The dataset comprised deeply sampled blood TCRbeta repertoires from subjects exposed to, actively infected with, or recovered from COVID-19. The repertoires were made available in a free public database intended to serve as a resource for research on the immune response to SARS-CoV-2. The samples were drawn from the first 160 participants of the ongoing ImmuneRACE study and from 1,254 subjects provided by 6 global collaborators. Sample metadata almost always included a de-identified subject ID, COVID-19 status, age in years and sex. Where available, HLA class I and class II types were obtained from metadata supplied by the sample provider rather than from assay-based typing. Summary of the overall study and its limitations: Clinical and demographic metadata were provided uncurated, with the amount varying by source and participant.

Note on this clone: The antigen it recognizes is unknown. Per-base qualities were not stored, and no clone one base away is much larger.

Via the germline V gene, CDR1 is MGHRA and CDR2 YSYEKL. The CDR3 spans 17 residues, from the cysteine through the phenylalanine. The DNA shown is the 51-base CDR3, in frame from base 1. Deletion took 3 bases off V and 0 bases off J, with a span of 14 bases between the germline ends. The immunoSEQ Assay, a bias-controlled multiplex PCR, was used to amplify TCRbeta CDR3 regions from genomic DNA. The authors' pipeline ran thus. Nucleated cell counts per sample were estimated from amplification of reference gene primers within the assay. To quantify the absolute abundance of each unique TCRbeta CDR3 rearrangement, sequence reads were collapsed and filtered. For each sample, productive Simpson clonality was calculated by taking the square root of Simpson's diversity index across productive rearrangements. TCRdb retrieved this table from immuneACCESS and kept in-frame rearrangements only. Not all clones are present; in checked studies, unresolved V genes account for under half, and no reason is known for the remainder. V, J and clone size are those of that table, while D and trimming were read from the DNA. The sample table records about 330,000 clones; roughly 90% of these occur just once. The biggest ten clones account for roughly 1% of the sample.

Participants in the prospective study were enrolled through a virtual design, were aged 18 to 89 years, and lived in 24 United States geographic areas. Cohort assignment in the prospective study relied on participant-reported clinical history from a screening survey and a study questionnaire. ImmuneRACE Cohort 3 recovered participants were defined by two consecutive negative NP/OP PCR tests, healthcare professional clearance, or symptom resolution. In the prospective study, whole blood, serum and a nasopharyngeal or oropharyngeal swab were collected from each participant by mobile phlebotomists. Prospective study participants could optionally give additional blood draws and questionnaires over an approximately two-month period. Blood samples from the prospective study were shipped frozen or at room temperature prior to DNA extraction.

Recombination joined TRBV4-1 with TRBJ2-2, with TRBD1 as a weak D call on 5 bases. Material: PBMCs or T cells enriched from blood (not recorded which). The sequence was obtained from a woman in her thirties who had recovered from COVID-19. The CDR3 here reads CASSQDKAGSNTGELFF. The nucleotide sequence reads TGCGCCAGCAGCCAGGACAAGGCCGGGTCGAACACCGGGGAGCTGTTTTTT.